The 5 T cell receptor beta chains in this list originate from one sample, sequenced in a study of metastatic and nonmetastatic thyroid tumors. TCRdb re-analyzed the PCR reads using MiXCR. The sample has under 40,000 clones, about a sixth seen once; the top ten hold around 3.3%. Every patient was untreated before thyroid surgery. Sequenced input: blood. These receptors came from a female donor with papillary thyroid cancer or a benign thyroid nodule (not recorded which). Some clones in this sample may be carry-over from other donors' samples.

This clone was counted at least ten times. This chain links TRBV28 with TRBJ2-5, with 7 positions matching TRBD1. The V segment lost 5 bases and the J segment 5 bases; nucleotides outside the gene matches: 11. The CDR3 sequence is 15 residues long. Germline values: CDR1 MDHEN, CDR2 SYDVKM. CDR3 sequence reads: CASSHPGQSRETQYF. Here the CDR3 DNA reads TGTGCCAGCAGTCACCCGGGACAGTCTCGGGAGACCCAGTACTTC.

This clone was detected ten times or more. This chain uses TRBV5-4 with TRBJ2-7; the match to TRBD1 covers 8 bases. There are 15 residues in the CDR3. V lost 3 bases to trimming and J lost 2 bases; unmatched junction nucleotides: 7. Germline V gene data show CDR1 as SGHNT and CDR2 as YYREEE (reference sequence). Here the CDR3 reads CASSSGGPYPYEQYF. CDR3 nucleotides: TGTGCCAGCAGCTCAGGGGGCCCCTACCCCTACGAGCAGTACTTC.

This clone came up many times. CDR3 sequence reads: CAISEGRNSNQPQHF. CDR3 bases: TGTGCCATCAGTGAAGGCCGAAATAGCAATCAGCCCCAGCATTTT. J is TRBJ1-5 and V is TRBV10-3; no firm D call. This CDR3 has 15 residues. Germline V gene data show CDR1 as ENHRY and CDR2 as SYGVKD. Trimming shortened V by 3 bases and J by 0 bases, and 9 bases separated the two germline ends.

A note on this clone: Relative to the germline gene, one junction end is altered; a read error may explain this. V usage is TRBV20-1 and J usage is TRBJ2-1, with 10 bases identical to TRBD2. Germline loops: CDR1 DFQATT, CDR2 SNEGSKA (reference sequence). The CDR3 spans 15 residues. The CDR3: CGATPWTSGYNEQFF. DNA of the CDR3: TGCGGTGCTACTCCCTGGACTAGCGGCTACAATGAGCAGTTCTTC.

This clone was counted many times. The chain uses TRBV7-2 and TRBJ1-2; D remains unclear. Per the germline V gene, CDR1 is SGHTA and CDR2 is FQGNSA. Deletions cut 5 bases from V and 5 bases from J, with 15 bases between. The CDR3 is 14 amino acids. CDR3 sequence: CASSPAKGRYGYTF. Here the CDR3 DNA reads TGTGCCAGCAGCCCAGCCAAGGGTAGGTATGGCTACACCTTC.